This T cell receptor beta chain derives from a study of shared clonotypes between healthy human individuals. Study-wide results and caveats: Among the subsets, naive ones generally showed larger estimated richness than memory ones.

All of the donors resided in Nashville, Tennessee, and each was a Caucasian adult. The assay was immunoSEQ multiplex PCR, and TCRdb's table has in-frame clones only and misses some. Of around 350,000 clones listed, around 79% are singletons. Remarks on this clone: Antigen specificity is unknown. This CDR3 is also generated by other DNA sequences in the sample.

The CDR3 totals 13 residues. CDR1 is SGHTA and CDR2 is FQGNSA in the germline V gene. Trimming shortened V by 1 base and J by 4 bases, and 8 bases separated the two germline ends. This clonotype originated in a man in his thirties or forties in good health. Sequencing input: memory CD4+ T cells sorted from blood. Subset described: CD45RA-negative fraction. The chain is built from TRBV7-2 and TRBJ2-7, with a weak D call TRBD2 (6 bases). CDR3 in amino acids: CASSLEEGYEQYF. CDR3 DNA sequence: TGTGCCAGCAGCTTAGAGGAGGGATACGAGCAGTACTTC.